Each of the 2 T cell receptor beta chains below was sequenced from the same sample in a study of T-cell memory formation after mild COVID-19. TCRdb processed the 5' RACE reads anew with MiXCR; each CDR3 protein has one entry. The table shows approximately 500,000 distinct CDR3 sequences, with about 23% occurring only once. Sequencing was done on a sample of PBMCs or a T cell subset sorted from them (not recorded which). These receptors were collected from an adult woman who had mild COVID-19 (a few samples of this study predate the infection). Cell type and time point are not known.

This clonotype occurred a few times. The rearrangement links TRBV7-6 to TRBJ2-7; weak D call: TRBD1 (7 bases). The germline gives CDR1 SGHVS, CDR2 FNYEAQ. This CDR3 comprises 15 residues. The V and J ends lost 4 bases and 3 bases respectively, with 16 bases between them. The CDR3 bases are TGTGCCAGCAGCTCCCAGGGGGGCGGGATCTACGAGCAGTACTTC. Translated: CASSSQGGGIYEQYF.

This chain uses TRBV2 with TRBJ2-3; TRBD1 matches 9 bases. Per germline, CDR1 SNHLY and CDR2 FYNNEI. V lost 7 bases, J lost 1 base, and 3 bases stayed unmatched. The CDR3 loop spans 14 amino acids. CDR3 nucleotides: TGTGCCAGCAAGCGGGACAGGGGCACAGATACGCAGTATTTT. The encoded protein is CASKRDRGTDTQYF.